This TCR beta chain was documented in a study of blood T cell repertoires in COVID-19. This CDR3 comprises 22 residues. The data were produced by immunoSEQ multiplex PCR, yet TCRdb's version contains in-frame clones alone and is incomplete. The repertoire consists of fewer than 400,000 clones, with about 85% occurring once and the leading ten covering 1.5% to 2%. The sample taken for sequencing was PBMCs or T cells enriched from blood (not recorded which). The source is a woman in her twenties or thirties who had been exposed to COVID-19. The chain combines TRBV12-2 with TRBJ2-3; the DNA was not used to check the table's D call, TRBD2. TRBV12-2 has pseudogene status. The CDR3 nucleotides read TGTGCAAGTCGCTTTATCCCCCCCTTCATACTAGCGGGAGGTTTTAGCACAGATACGCAGTATTTT. Translated: CASRFIPPFILAGGFSTDTQYF.